This T cell receptor (beta chain) was captured in a study of OX40 agonist ivuxolimab in advanced cancers. Study in general: Three patients had partial responses: one hepatocellular carcinoma, two cutaneous melanoma.

The timepoints at which blood was sampled were baseline, cycle 4 day 1, and cycle 7 day 1. V lost 1 base, J lost 8 bases, and 15 bases lay in between. Per germline, CDR1 SGDLS and CDR2 YYNGEE. CDR3 size: 14 residues. Only in-frame clones appear in the TCRdb table, and some are missing; sequencing was by immunoSEQ multiplex PCR. Here the sample spans 65,000 to 90,000 clones, around 90% being singletons. The sequence was collected from an adult with an advanced solid tumor such as melanoma, head and neck, liver or kidney cancer. The starting material was CD4+ or CD8+ T cells sorted from blood, obtained in a trial of the OX40 agonist ivuxolimab. V usage is TRBV9 and J usage is TRBJ1-2; D is ambiguous. CDR3 DNA sequence: TGTGCCAGCAGCGTACCCGGGGAAACCCGAGGCTACACCTTC. It codes for CASSVPGETRGYTF.